This paragraph reports one TCR beta chain. The sample belongs to a study of blood T cell repertoires in COVID-19. On the study more broadly: Collection of acute and convalescent COVID-19 samples took place in the United States, Italy and Spain.

V was pared by 5 bases and J by 5 bases, with 7 bases of the junction left unmatched. This CDR3 is built from 14 residues. Germline V gene data show CDR1 as SGHVS and CDR2 as FNYEAQ. Some clones are missing from TCRdb's copy, which holds only in-frame ones; the method was immunoSEQ multiplex PCR. The data contain 300,000 to 400,000 clones, roughly 86% of them singletons. Input material: peripheral blood. The TCR originated in a woman aged 45-60 years who had recovered from COVID-19. This chain connects TRBV7-6 to TRBJ2-7; 9 bases match TRBD1. For the CDR3, the DNA is TGTGCCAGCAGCCAGGACAGGGGTCGCAACGAGCAGTACTTC. This translates into CASSQDRGRNEQYF.